Following are 32 T cell receptor beta chains from one sample sequenced in a study of CD8 T cells in ankylosing spondylitis. Whole-study findings and limits: Made up of about eight highly homologous variants, a TCR beta motif appeared characteristic of ankylosing spondylitis blood.

TCRdb reanalysed the 5' RACE reads using MiXCR and keeps one entry per CDR3 protein. The sample yields around 100,000 distinct CDR3 sequences, roughly 9% seen once. Their cognate antigens are unknown. Sequences were obtained from blood, either unsorted or a sorted T cell fraction (not recorded which). These receptors were taken from a male donor with ankylosing spondylitis.

This clonotype was found a few times. This chain connects TRBV2 to TRBJ1-5, with D perhaps matching TRBD1 (5 bases). Germline CDR1 and CDR2: SNHLY and FYNNEI. The CDR3 covers 16 residues. V gave up 1 base and J gave up 4 bases, with 14 bases separating them. The CDR3 DNA follows: TGTGCCAGCAGTGAAGTAGGGCTCCGGGGGAATCAGCCCCAGCATTTT. It encodes CASSEVGLRGNQPQHF. The full variable domain, in which reference TRBV2 and TRBJ1-5 provide the parts outside the CDR3, is EPEVTQTPSHQVTQMGQEVILRCVPISNHLYFYWYRQILGQKVEFLVSFYNNEISEKSEIFDDQFSVERPDGSNFTLKIRSTKLEDSAMYFCASSEVGLRGNQPQHFGDGTRLSIL.

There are many counts of this clonotype. V gene TRBV5-1 combines with J gene TRBJ2-1, with D perhaps TRBD1 (6 bases). The V gene's germline CDR1 is SGHRS and CDR2 YFSETQ. CDR3 length: 15 residues. Trimming cost V 1 base and J 0 bases, with 8 bases left between them. This chain's CDR3 is CASSLTDSSYNEQFF. CDR3 bases: TGCGCCAGCAGCTTGACGGACAGCTCCTACAATGAGCAGTTCTTC.

This clonotype was recorded at least ten times. V and J are TRBV6-1 and TRBJ2-1, with D unclear. V lost 0 bases to trimming and J lost 0 bases, with 12 bases between them. The germline gives CDR1 MNHNS, CDR2 SASEGT. This CDR3 spans 17 amino acids. The CDR3 region is CASSEARDRSSYNEQFF. The CDR3 DNA reads TGTGCCAGCAGTGAAGCGCGAGACCGGAGCTCCTACAATGAGCAGTTCTTC.

The V and J genes are TRBV3-1 and TRBJ2-1; D is uncertain. CDR1 is LGHDT and CDR2 is YNNKEL in the germline V gene (reference sequence). Trimming took off 1 base at V and 1 base at J, with 11 bases between the two ends. The CDR3 length is 16 residues. As DNA, the CDR3 is TGTGCCAGCAGCCAAGTATCGGCACTATCCTACAATGAGCAGTTCTTC. Translating it yields CASSQVSALSYNEQFF.

This clonotype occurred many times. The chain is built from TRBV5-6 and TRBJ2-1; 13 positions agree with TRBD2. Germline CDR1 SGHDT, CDR2 YYEEEE. Unmatched junction bases numbered 7, after V lost 4 bases and J lost 9 bases. This CDR3 comprises 15 residues. CDR3 sequence: CASSLGLAGVSEQFF. The CDR3 bases are TGTGCCAGCAGCCTAGGACTAGCGGGAGTTAGTGAGCAGTTCTTC.

Written as DNA, the CDR3 is TGCAGTGCTTCCAGAGAAGGTAGCGGATCGGATACGCAGTATTTT. Protein: CSASREGSGSDTQYF. The rearrangement links TRBV20-1 to TRBJ2-3; D is possibly TRBD2 (6 bases). The CDR3 contains 15 residues. Germline values: CDR1 DFQATT, CDR2 SNEGSKA (reference sequence). Deletions cut 5 bases from V and 6 bases from J, with 21 bases between.

The table lists this clonotype with a few counts. The chain recombines TRBV3-1 with TRBJ2-1; D unclear. Trimming stripped 0 bases from V and 10 bases from J, with 10 bases between. Germline V gene lookup returns CDR1 LGHDT and CDR2 YNNKEL (reference sequence). This CDR3 contains 13 residues. In DNA form, the CDR3 reads TGTGCCAGCAGCCAAGATCCCTTAGGGGAGCAGTTCTTC. Residues: CASSQDPLGEQFF.

This clonotype was counted a few times. V is TRBV6-4 and J is TRBJ2-3, with 8 nucleotides matching TRBD2. From germline, CDR1 is MRHNA and CDR2 SNTAGT. V was clipped by 6 bases and J by 1 base; unmatched bases: 3. The CDR3 extends over 14 amino acids. The chain's CDR3 is CASSALAGTDTQYF. The CDR3 DNA reads as TGTGCCAGCAGCGCACTAGCGGGCACAGATACGCAGTATTTT.

This clonotype was recorded many times. The V and J genes are TRBV19 and TRBJ1-1; 8 positions match TRBD1. The CDR3 loop spans 13 amino acids. The V gene's germline CDR1 is LNHDA and CDR2 SQIVND (reference sequence). After removal of 5 bases from V and 1 base from J, the junction contained 0 bases not matched to a gene. For the CDR3, the DNA is TGTGCCAGTAGTGACAGGGGGAACACTGAAGCTTTCTTT. Translating gives CASSDRGNTEAFF.

The J gene is TRBJ1-2, the V gene TRBV19; 8 positions agree with TRBD1. Germline values: CDR1 LNHDA, CDR2 SQIVND (reference sequence). The V gene end was trimmed by 9 bases and the J gene end by 4 bases; junction bases not matched to a gene: 13. The CDR3 totals 15 residues. The CDR3 coding sequence is TGTGCCAGCTCCCCCTCGACAGGGGTCGGCTATGGCTACACCTTC. Translating it yields CASSPSTGVGYGYTF.

The chain joins TRBV24-1 to TRBJ2-1; D call uncertain. Trimming pared 3 bases from V and 4 bases from J, leaving 12 bases between. The CDR3 totals 15 residues. Per germline, CDR1 KGHDR and CDR2 SFDVKD. CDR3 residues: CATSDTSGDYNEQFF. The CDR3 region has the DNA TGTGCCACCAGTGATACCAGTGGGGATTACAATGAGCAGTTCTTC.

The gene calls are TRBV30 and TRBJ2-7, with 8 bases aligning to TRBD1. The CDR3 consists of 13 residues. Germline V gene lookup returns CDR1 GTSNPN and CDR2 SVGIG (reference sequence). V was pared by 4 bases and J by 1 base, with 3 bases of the junction left unmatched. The CDR3: CAWMGQASYEQYF. CDR3 nucleotide sequence: TGTGCCTGGATGGGACAGGCGTCCTACGAGCAGTACTTC.

The sample holds a few counts of this clonotype. The chain employs TRBV6-6 and TRBJ2-1; tentatively, D is TRBD2 (5 bases). V was clipped by 6 bases and J by 6 bases, with 6 bases between them. Germline assignment: CDR1 MNHNY and CDR2 SVGAGI (reference sequence). The CDR3 runs to 11 residues. The CDR3 region is CASRAGNEQFF. For the CDR3, the DNA is TGTGCCAGCAGGGCGGGCAATGAGCAGTTCTTC.

The chain links TRBV9 to TRBJ1-1, with D perhaps matching TRBD1 (5 bases). The CDR3 has 12 residues. Germline assignment: CDR1 SGDLS and CDR2 YYNGEE. Trimming shortened V by 5 bases and J by 2 bases, and 7 bases separated the two germline ends. CDR3 bases: TGTGCCAGCAGAGGGGATAACACTGAAGCTTTCTTT. Residues: CASRGDNTEAFF.

V is TRBV24-1 and J is TRBJ2-1; the D gene is possibly TRBD2 (5 bases). CDR1 and CDR2 (germline): KGHDR, SFDVKD. V dropped 9 bases and J dropped 2 bases, with 13 bases sitting between them. The CDR3 covers 14 residues. CDR3 residues: CATSGLETYNEQFF. The CDR3 nucleotides are TGTGCCACCTCGGGGTTGGAAACCTACAATGAGCAGTTCTTC.

This clonotype was seen a handful of times. This sequence joins TRBV10-3 and TRBJ2-7; TRBD2 matches at 13 bases. The CDR3 contains 15 residues. V was pared by 3 bases and J by 12 bases, with 11 bases of the junction left unmatched. In germline, CDR1 is ENHRY, CDR2 SYGVKD. CDR3 bases: TGTGCCATCAGTGACCCCGGGACTAGCGGGACCCGTGGGTACTTC. Residues: CAISDPGTSGTRGYF.

This clonotype was counted ten times or more. The gene calls are TRBV7-9 and TRBJ1-2; tentative D call: TRBD1 (5 bases). This CDR3 is built from 16 residues. Germline assignment: CDR1 SEHNR and CDR2 FQNEAQ (reference sequence). With 3 bases removed from V and 5 bases from J, the gap between germline ends came to 19 bases. The CDR3 DNA is TGTGCCAGCAGCTTTGAGGTTCAGAGAGAGGGGTATGGCTACACCTTC. It codes for CASSFEVQREGYGYTF.

This clonotype showed up many times. V is TRBV20-1 and J is TRBJ2-1; D might be TRBD1 or TRBD2, each matching 5 bases. This CDR3 has 14 residues. CDR1 DFQATT and CDR2 SNEGSKA come from the germline V gene (reference sequence). V was pared by 1 base and J by 9 bases, with 16 bases between. The CDR3 loop is CSARGGTDRSEQFF. In DNA, the CDR3 is TGCAGTGCTAGAGGGGGGACCGACAGAAGTGAGCAGTTCTTC.

This chain joins TRBV5-1 and TRBJ2-3; no firm D call. Trimming pared 0 bases from V and 1 base from J, leaving 15 bases between. The germline gives CDR1 SGHRS, CDR2 YFSETQ. This CDR3 contains 17 residues. CDR3 in amino acids: CASSLVSPGWGTDTQYF. For the CDR3, the DNA is TGCGCCAGCAGCTTGGTGTCCCCAGGTTGGGGCACAGATACGCAGTATTTT. Full variable domain (missing parts from reference TRBV5-1 and TRBJ2-3): KAGVTQTPRYLIKTRGQQVTLSCSPISGHRSVSWYQQTPGQGLQFLFEYFSETQRNKGNFPGRFSGRQFSNSRSEMNVSTLELGDSALYLCASSLVSPGWGTDTQYFGPGTRLTVL.

This clonotype occurred many times. The rearrangement joins TRBV12-3 or TRBV12-4 to TRBJ1-1; a weak D match, TRBD1 (5 bases). The CDR3 length is 12 residues. V was cut by 3 bases and J by 11 bases, with 13 bases left in between. CDR3 nucleotide sequence: TGTGCCAGCAGTTTGGGAGGGACGGGCGCTTTCTTT. Residues: CASSLGGTGAFF.

This clonotype was counted many times. This sequence joins TRBV7-9 and TRBJ1-2; D remains ambiguous. Germline CDR1 and CDR2: SEHNR and FQNEAQ (reference sequence). V shed 5 bases and J shed 4 bases, with 11 bases lying between them. This CDR3 contains 13 residues. CDR3 sequence (DNA): TGTGCCAGCAGCCTAGAGCTAGGCTATGGCTACACCTTC. Translating gives CASSLELGYGYTF.

This clonotype was detected ten times or more. CDR3 coding DNA: TGTGCCAGCAGCCATCGAACGAGCCCCTACGAGCAGTACTTC. As protein: CASSHRTSPYEQYF. The chain uses TRBV12-3 or TRBV12-4 and TRBJ2-7; unclear D gene. The CDR3 is made up of 14 amino acids. Trimming took off 6 bases at V and 2 bases at J, with 14 bases between the two ends.

This clonotype was found many times. V usage is TRBV3-1 and J usage is TRBJ2-1; 13 nucleotides agree with TRBD2. V gave up 2 bases and J gave up 2 bases; unmatched junction bases: 3. This CDR3 contains 17 residues. Per the germline V gene, CDR1 is LGHDT and CDR2 is YNNKEL (reference sequence). The CDR3 DNA reads as TGTGCCAGCAGCCAATTACTAGCGGGAGGGACCTACAATGAGCAGTTCTTC. As protein: CASSQLLAGGTYNEQFF.

This clonotype was recorded many times. J is TRBJ2-2 and V is TRBV29-1, with D maybe TRBD2 (5 bases). V gave up 4 bases and J gave up 5 bases, with 8 bases separating them. This CDR3 is 12 amino acids long. Per the germline V gene, CDR1 is SQVTM and CDR2 is ANQGSEA. The CDR3 sequence is CSVVEGTGELFF. The CDR3 nucleotides are TGCAGCGTTGTTGAGGGAACCGGGGAGCTGTTTTTT.

At least ten counts were recorded for this clonotype. The chain has TRBV6-2 or TRBV6-3 and TRBJ2-4; D is tentatively TRBD1 or TRBD2 (6 bases each). V gave up 5 bases and J gave up 5 bases, with 28 bases separating them. CDR1 is MNHEY, CDR2 SVGEGT, per germline. This CDR3 spans 19 amino acids. The CDR3, as DNA: TGTGCCAGCAGTAAGGGGACCCCTTACGCCAAGGGGGGTGAAAACATTCAGTACTTC. The encoded protein is CASSKGTPYAKGGENIQYF.

This clonotype has at least ten counts. The chain is built from TRBV24-1 and TRBJ1-1; TRBD1 matches at 7 bases. CDR3 length: 13 amino acids. Germline V CDR1 and CDR2: KGHDR, SFDVKD. V was clipped by 8 bases and J by 1 base; unmatched bases: 3. This CDR3 is CATMGQRNTEAFF. The CDR3 nucleotides are TGTGCCACCATGGGACAGCGGAACACTGAAGCTTTCTTT.

Many counts were recorded for this clonotype. The chain recombines TRBV24-1 with TRBJ2-5; D unclear. This CDR3 is built from 11 residues. Trimming removed 4 bases from V and 4 bases from J, with 3 bases in between. Germline values: CDR1 KGHDR, CDR2 SFDVKD. The CDR3: CATSDGETQYF. The CDR3 DNA follows: TGTGCCACCAGTGACGGAGAGACCCAGTACTTC.

In its sample, this clonotype was seen a few times. The chain has TRBV6-5 and TRBJ2-5; no reliable D call. The CDR3 spans 14 residues. Germline CDR1 and CDR2: MNHEY and SVGAGI. The V end lost 2 bases, the J end lost 1 base, and 8 bases lay between the germline ends. The CDR3 DNA sequence: TGTGCCAGCAGTTACGTCGCGGTCCAAGAGACCCAGTACTTC. Translating gives CASSYVAVQETQYF.

This clonotype has a handful of counts. The chain carries TRBV7-7 and TRBJ2-2, with 14 positions matching TRBD2. The CDR3 spans 16 residues. V gave up 5 bases and J gave up 7 bases; unmatched junction bases: 6. Germline V gene data show CDR1 as SSHAT and CDR2 as FNYEAQ (reference sequence). The CDR3 region is CASSTGLAGGHGELFF. CDR3 coding DNA: TGTGCCAGCAGCACCGGACTAGCGGGAGGCCACGGGGAGCTGTTTTTT.

This clonotype was counted many times. CDR3 DNA sequence: TGTGCCAGCAGCCGGGGATATACTAGCGATGAGCAGTTCTTC. It translates to CASSRGYTSDEQFF. V gene TRBV7-9 combines with J gene TRBJ2-1; 7 bases are a match to TRBD2. V lost 5 bases, J lost 8 bases, and 9 bases stayed unmatched. CDR1 and CDR2 (germline): SEHNR, FQNEAQ (reference sequence). The CDR3 contains 14 residues.

This clonotype was found many times. The V call is TRBV12-3 or TRBV12-4, the J call TRBJ2-1; 7 bases align to TRBD2. V dropped 4 bases and J dropped 7; count of bases not matched to a gene: 10. This CDR3 is built from 15 residues. The CDR3 bases are TGTGCCAGCAGTTACGGGTTGGGCGGGAGTAATGAGCAGTTCTTC. Its protein product is CASSYGLGGSNEQFF.

The chain joins TRBV20-1 to TRBJ2-7; possibly TRBD2 for D (5 bases). The germline gives CDR1 DFQATT, CDR2 SNEGSKA (reference sequence). The ends were cut back, 3 bases at V and 0 bases at J, with 6 bases in the middle. CDR3 size: 12 residues. The CDR3 DNA follows: TGCAGTGCTAGCGGGATCTCCTACGAGCAGTACTTC. It translates to CSASGISYEQYF.